This TCR beta chain appears in the sequencing data of a study of blood T cells in healthy people across ages. Study outcomes and limitations: The unsorted PBMCs prevented any conclusive comparison of naive versus antigen-experienced cells.

Next came a second PCR, run for about 7 to 12 cycles, which used a sample-barcoded 5' primer along with a J-beta primer mix. Each TCR beta cDNA got a 12-nucleotide random molecular identifier. MiXCR, run by TCRdb on the 5' RACE reads, gives a single entry per CDR3 protein. The sample includes hundreds of thousands of distinct CDR3 sequences, 49% of them seen just once. The CDR3 consists of 14 residues. Germline values: CDR1 DFQATT, CDR2 SNEGSKA (reference sequence). Individuals who donated were healthy Caucasians from Russia aged about 6 to 95. In regard to this clonotype: The antigen remains unidentified. Germline is not matched at one junction end, which may reflect a read error.

The chain carries TRBV20-1 and TRBJ2-7, with 7 bases lining up with TRBD1. The TCR comes from a woman aged 55-70 years in good health. Input material: blood. The CDR3 region is CGAFYRQGFYEQYF. The CDR3 DNA is TGCGGTGCTTTCTATAGACAGGGTTTCTACGAGCAGTACTTC.